This TCR beta chain stems from a study of blood T cell repertoires in COVID-19. Across the whole study: Samples representing acute and convalescent COVID-19 were sourced from the United States, Italy and Spain. T cells, B-cell-depleted T cells, or PBMCs provided the cDNA or gDNA that served as material.

In the authors' workflow: Reference gene primers were amplified, and this amplification served to estimate nucleated cell counts. Clones were read by immunoSEQ multiplex PCR, and TCRdb kept only the in-frame ones, dropping some. Clone size and V and J calls were adopted from that table, with D and trimming inferred from the DNA. The data contain about 100,000 clones, around 90% of them singletons. The V and J ends lost 2 bases and 7 bases respectively, with 6 bases between them. The CDR3 runs 13 residues. Germline CDR1 reads MNHEY; CDR2 reads SMNVEV (reference sequence). This clonotype originated in a woman aged 55-70 years with acute or convalescent COVID-19. The chain joins TRBV27 to TRBJ1-6; D possibly corresponds to TRBD1 (5 bases). Specimen: peripheral blood. The CDR3 DNA sequence: TGTGCCAGCAGTTTACAGGGCAATTCACCCCTCCACTTT. It specifies CASSLQGNSPLHF.